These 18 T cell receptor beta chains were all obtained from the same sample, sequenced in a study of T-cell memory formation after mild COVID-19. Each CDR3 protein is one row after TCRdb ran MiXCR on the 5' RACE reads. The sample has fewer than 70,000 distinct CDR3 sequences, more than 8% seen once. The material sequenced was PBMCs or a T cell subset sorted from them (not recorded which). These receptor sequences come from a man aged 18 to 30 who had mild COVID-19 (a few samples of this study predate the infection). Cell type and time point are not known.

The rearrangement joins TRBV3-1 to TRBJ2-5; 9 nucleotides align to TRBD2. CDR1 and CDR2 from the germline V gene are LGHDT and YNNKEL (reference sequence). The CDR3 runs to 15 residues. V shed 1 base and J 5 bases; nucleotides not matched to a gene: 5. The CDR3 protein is CASSQGGTSRETQYF. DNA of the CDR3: TGTGCCAGCAGCCAAGGGGGGACTAGCCGGGAGACCCAGTACTTC.

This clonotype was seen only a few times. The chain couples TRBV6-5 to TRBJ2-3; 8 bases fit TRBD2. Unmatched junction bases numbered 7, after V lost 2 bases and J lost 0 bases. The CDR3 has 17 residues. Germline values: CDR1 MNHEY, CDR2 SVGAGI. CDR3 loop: CASSYRGGGTSTDTQYF. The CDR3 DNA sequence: TGTGCCAGCAGTTACCGGGGCGGGGGGACTAGCACAGATACGCAGTATTTT.

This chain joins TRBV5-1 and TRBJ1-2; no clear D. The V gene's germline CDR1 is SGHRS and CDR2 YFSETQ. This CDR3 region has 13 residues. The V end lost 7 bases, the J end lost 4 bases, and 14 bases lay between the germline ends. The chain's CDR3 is CASSTANSYGYTF. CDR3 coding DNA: TGCGCCAGCTCGACGGCGAACAGCTATGGCTACACCTTC.

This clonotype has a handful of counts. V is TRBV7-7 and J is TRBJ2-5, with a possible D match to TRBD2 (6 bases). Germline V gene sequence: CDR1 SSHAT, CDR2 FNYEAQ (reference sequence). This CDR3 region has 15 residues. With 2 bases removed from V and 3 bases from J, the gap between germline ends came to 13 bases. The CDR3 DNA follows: TGTGCCAGCAGCTTACGCCGGGGGTCCGAAGAGACCCAGTACTTC. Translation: CASSLRRGSEETQYF.

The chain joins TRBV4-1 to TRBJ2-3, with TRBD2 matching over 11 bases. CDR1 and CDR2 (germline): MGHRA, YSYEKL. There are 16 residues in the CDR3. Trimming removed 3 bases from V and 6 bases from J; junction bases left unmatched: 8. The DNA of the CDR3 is TGCGCCAGCAGCCAGGACGGGACTAGCGGAGGGGATACGCAGTATTTT. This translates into CASSQDGTSGGDTQYF.

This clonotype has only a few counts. CDR3 sequence (DNA): TGTGCCACCAGTGATGGGGGGACTGAAGCTTTCTTT. Translated, it gives CATSDGGTEAFF. The rearrangement links TRBV24-1 to TRBJ1-1; the D gene is possibly TRBD1 (5 bases). CDR3 length: 12 amino acids. V was clipped by 3 bases and J by 5 bases, with 6 bases between them. Germline V gives CDR1 KGHDR, CDR2 SFDVKD.

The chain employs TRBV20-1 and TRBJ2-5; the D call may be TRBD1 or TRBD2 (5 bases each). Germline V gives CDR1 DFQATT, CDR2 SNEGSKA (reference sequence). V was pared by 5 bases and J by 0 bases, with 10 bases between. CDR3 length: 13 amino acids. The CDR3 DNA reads TGCAGTGCTCCGAGGGGATACCAAGAGACCCAGTACTTC. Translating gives CSAPRGYQETQYF.

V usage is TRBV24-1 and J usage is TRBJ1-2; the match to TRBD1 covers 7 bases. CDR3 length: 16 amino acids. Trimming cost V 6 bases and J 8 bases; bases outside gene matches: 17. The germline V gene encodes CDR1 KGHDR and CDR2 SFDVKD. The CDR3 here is CATSPNTGQPFSGYTF. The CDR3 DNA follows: TGTGCCACCAGTCCCAATACGGGACAGCCGTTCTCCGGCTACACCTTC.

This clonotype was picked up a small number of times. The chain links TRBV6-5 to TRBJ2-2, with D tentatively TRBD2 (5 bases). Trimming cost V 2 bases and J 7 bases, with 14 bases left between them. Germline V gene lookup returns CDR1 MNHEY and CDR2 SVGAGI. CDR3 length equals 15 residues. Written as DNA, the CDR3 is TGTGCCAGCAGTTACGGGCGAAGCGGAGGCGGGGAGCTGTTTTTT. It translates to CASSYGRSGGGELFF.

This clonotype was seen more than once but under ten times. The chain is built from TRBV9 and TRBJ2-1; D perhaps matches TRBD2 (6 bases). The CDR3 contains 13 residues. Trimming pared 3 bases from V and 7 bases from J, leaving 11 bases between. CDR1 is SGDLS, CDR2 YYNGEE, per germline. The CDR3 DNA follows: TGTGCCAGCAGCGGCCAACTAGCAAATGAGCAGTTCTTC. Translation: CASSGQLANEQFF.

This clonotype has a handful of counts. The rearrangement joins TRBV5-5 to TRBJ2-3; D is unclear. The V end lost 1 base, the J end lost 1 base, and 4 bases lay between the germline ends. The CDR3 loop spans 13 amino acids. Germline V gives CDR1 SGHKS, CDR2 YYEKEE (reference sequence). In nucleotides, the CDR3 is TGTGCCAGCAGCTTGCACCGCACAGATACGCAGTATTTT. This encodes CASSLHRTDTQYF.

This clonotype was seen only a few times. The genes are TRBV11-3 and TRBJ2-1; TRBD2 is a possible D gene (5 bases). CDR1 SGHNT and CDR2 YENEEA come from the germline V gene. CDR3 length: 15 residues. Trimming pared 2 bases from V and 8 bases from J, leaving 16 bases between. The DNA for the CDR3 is TGTGCCAGCAGCTTATCGGCTAGCACCGATCATGAGCAGTTCTTC. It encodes CASSLSASTDHEQFF.

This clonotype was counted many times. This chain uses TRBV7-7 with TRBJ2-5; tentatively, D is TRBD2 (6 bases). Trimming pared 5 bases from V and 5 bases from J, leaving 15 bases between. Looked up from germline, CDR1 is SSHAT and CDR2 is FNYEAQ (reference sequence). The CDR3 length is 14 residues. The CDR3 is CASSATSFAETQYF. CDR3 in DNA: TGTGCCAGCAGCGCAACTAGCTTCGCGGAGACCCAGTACTTC.

The CDR3 sequence: CSAAGRLGGTDTQYF. The CDR3 coding sequence is TGCAGTGCTGCGGGTCGGCTAGGGGGCACAGATACGCAGTATTTT. The V and J genes are TRBV20-1 and TRBJ2-3; tentatively, D is TRBD1 or TRBD2 (5 bases each). Germline V lookup: CDR1 DFQATT, CDR2 SNEGSKA (reference sequence). The CDR3 is made up of 15 amino acids. Trimming removed 5 bases from V and 1 base from J, with 16 bases in between.

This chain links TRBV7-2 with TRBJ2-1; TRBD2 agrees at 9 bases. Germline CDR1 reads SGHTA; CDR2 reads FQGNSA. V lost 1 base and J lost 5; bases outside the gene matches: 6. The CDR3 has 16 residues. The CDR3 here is CASSLVGIAGDNEQFF. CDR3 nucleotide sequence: TGTGCCAGCAGCTTAGTGGGGATAGCGGGGGACAATGAGCAGTTCTTC.

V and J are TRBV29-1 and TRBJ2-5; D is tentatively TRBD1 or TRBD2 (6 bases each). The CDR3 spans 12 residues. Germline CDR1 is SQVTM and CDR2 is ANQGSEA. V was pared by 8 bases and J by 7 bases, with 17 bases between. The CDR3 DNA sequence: TGCAGCACCGTTCGGGGGCTGGGGACCCAGTACTTC. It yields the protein CSTVRGLGTQYF.

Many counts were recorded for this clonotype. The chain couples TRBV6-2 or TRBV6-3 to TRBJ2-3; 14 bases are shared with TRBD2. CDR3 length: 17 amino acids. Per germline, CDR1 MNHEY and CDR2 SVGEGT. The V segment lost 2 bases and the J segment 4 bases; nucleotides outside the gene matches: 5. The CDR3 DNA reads TGTGCCAGCAGTTACCCCCAGACTAGCGGGGGGGCAGATACGCAGTATTTT. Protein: CASSYPQTSGGADTQYF.

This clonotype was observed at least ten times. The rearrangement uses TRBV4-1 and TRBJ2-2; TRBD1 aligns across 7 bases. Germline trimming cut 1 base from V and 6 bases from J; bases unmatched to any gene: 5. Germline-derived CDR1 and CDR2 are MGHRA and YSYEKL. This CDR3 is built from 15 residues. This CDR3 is CASSQGQGGAGELFF. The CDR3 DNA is TGCGCCAGCAGCCAAGGACAGGGCGGCGCCGGGGAGCTGTTTTTT.